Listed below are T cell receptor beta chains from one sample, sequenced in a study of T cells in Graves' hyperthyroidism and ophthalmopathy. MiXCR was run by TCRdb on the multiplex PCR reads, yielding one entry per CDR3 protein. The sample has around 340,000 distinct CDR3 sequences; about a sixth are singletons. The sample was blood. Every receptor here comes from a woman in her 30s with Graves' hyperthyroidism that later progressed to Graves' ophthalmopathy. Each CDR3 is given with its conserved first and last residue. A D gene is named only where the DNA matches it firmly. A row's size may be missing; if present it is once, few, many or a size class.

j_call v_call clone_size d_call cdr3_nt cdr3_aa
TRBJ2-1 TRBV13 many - TGTGCCAGCAGCTTTAGCGGCTACAATGAGCAGTTCTTC CASSFSGYNEQFF
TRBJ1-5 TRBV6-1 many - TGTGCCAGCAGGCGGGCCAGCAGAGGTCAGCCCCAGCATTTT CASRRASRGQPQHF
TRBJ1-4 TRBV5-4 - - TGTGCCAGCAGCTTGGGGGGCGCGTTTTCTAATGAAAAACTGTTTTTT CASSLGGAFSNEKLFF
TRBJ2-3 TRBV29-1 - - TGCAGCGTTGAGTTGGGGGACACAGATACGCAGTATTTT CSVELGDTDTQYF
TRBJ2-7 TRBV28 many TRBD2 TGTGCCAGCAGTTTAGGACTAGCGGGAGGGCCATACGAGCAGTACTTC CASSLGLAGGPYEQYF
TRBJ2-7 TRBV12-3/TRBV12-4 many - TGTGCCAGCAGTTTGGGAGGGGGCTTTGGCGAGCAGTACTTC CASSLGGGFGEQYF
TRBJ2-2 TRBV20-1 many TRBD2 TGCAGTGCCGATAGCGGGAGTTCTTTAGGCACCGGGGAGCTGTTTTTT CSADSGSSLGTGELFF
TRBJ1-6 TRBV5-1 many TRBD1 TGCGCCAGCAGCCAGGTCGGACAGGGAAAACCCCTCCACTTT CASSQVGQGKPLHF
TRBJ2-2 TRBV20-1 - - TGCAGTGCTAGCGCACGGAACACCGGGGAGCTGTTTTTT CSASARNTGELFF
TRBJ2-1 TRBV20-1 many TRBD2 TGCAGTGCTAGAGATATGGGCGGGGCGGGGGACTCCTACAATGAGCAGTTCTTC CSARDMGGAGDSYNEQFF
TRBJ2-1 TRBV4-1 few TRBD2 TGCGCCAGCAGCCAGATCGGACTAGCGGGACGATACAATGAGCAGTTCTTC CASSQIGLAGRYNEQFF
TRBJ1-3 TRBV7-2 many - TGTGCCAGCAGCCATTCACGGTCGTCCTCTGGAAACACCATATATTTT CASSHSRSSSGNTIYF
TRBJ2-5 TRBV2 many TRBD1 TGTGCCAGCAGCCCTTTAGGACAGGGGGCCACTCAGACCCAGTACTTC CASSPLGQGATQTQYF
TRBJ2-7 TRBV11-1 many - TGTGCCAGCAGCCAAGAGCTGGGGACCTACGAGCAGTACTTC CASSQELGTYEQYF
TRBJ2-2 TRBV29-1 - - TGCAGCGTTGATCCCTTTAACACCGGGGAGCTGTTTTTT CSVDPFNTGELFF
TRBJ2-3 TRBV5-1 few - TGCGCCAGCAGCTTGTATGGACGGAGCACAGATACGCAGTATTTT CASSLYGRSTDTQYF
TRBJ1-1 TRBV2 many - TGTGCCAGCAGTGAAGGGACCCTAAGCACTGAAGCTTTCTTT CASSEGTLSTEAFF
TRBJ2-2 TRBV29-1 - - TGCAGCGTTGAGCTACAGGGAAGGGAGCTGTTTTTT CSVELQGRELFF
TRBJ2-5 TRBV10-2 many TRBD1 TGCGCCAGCAGACCCGAAGGACAGGGTGAGACCCAGTACTTC CASRPEGQGETQYF
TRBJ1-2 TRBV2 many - TGTGCCAGCAGACGGGAAGGAGGAAACTATGGCTACACCTTC CASRREGGNYGYTF
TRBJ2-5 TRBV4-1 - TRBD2 TGCGCCAGCAGCCCCGGACTAGCGATGGAAGAGACCCAGTACTTC CASSPGLAMEETQYF
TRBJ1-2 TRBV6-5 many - TGTGCCAGCAGTTACAGGGGAGATAATAACTATGGCTACACCTTC CASSYRGDNNYGYTF
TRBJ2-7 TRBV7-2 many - TGTGCCAGCAGCTTTTCACCCGCCGACTACGAGCAGTACTTC CASSFSPADYEQYF
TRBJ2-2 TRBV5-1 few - TGCGCCAGCAGCTTGTATGGGGATGCCGGGGAGCTGTTTTTT CASSLYGDAGELFF
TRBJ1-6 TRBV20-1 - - TGCAGTGCTCACGACGGAGAGGAGCCACCGCGACACTTT CSAHDGEEPPRHF
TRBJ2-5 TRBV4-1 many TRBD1 TGCGCCAGCAGCCAAGATCTGTTCGGGACAGGGGATCAAGAGACCCAGTACTTC CASSQDLFGTGDQETQYF
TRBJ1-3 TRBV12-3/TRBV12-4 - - TGTGCCAGCAGTTTAAGGGGAATGGTACACACCATATATTTT CASSLRGMVHTIYF
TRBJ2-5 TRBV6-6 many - TGTGCCAGCAGTTACTCAGGGTGGGGGCGCACACACCAAGAGACCCAGTACTTC CASSYSGWGRTHQETQYF
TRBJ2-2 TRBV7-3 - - TGTGCCAGCAGCTTAATCCCTGGGGGCACCGGGGAGCTGTTTTTT CASSLIPGGTGELFF
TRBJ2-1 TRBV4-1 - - TGCGCCAGCAGCCAAGATACCGAGGCGAGGGATGAGCAGTTCTTC CASSQDTEARDEQFF
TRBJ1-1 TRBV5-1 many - TGCGCCAGCAGCTTGGCCGGCAGGGGAGCTAAAGCTTTCTTT CASSLAGRGAKAFF
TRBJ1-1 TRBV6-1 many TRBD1 TGTGCCAGCAGTGTCGTTGGCCTCGGGACAGGGAGGTGGAACACTGAAGCTTTCTTT CASSVVGLGTGRWNTEAFF
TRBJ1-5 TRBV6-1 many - TGTGCCAGCTCCCCTGTGGACAGAAATAGCAATCAGCCCCAGCATTTT CASSPVDRNSNQPQHF
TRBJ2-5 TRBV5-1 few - TGCGCCAGCAGCTTGTCGGGAGTTGGGCAGGGGACCCAGTACTTC CASSLSGVGQGTQYF
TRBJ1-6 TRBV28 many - TGTGCCAGCAGCTCCGGGACCCATTTTCACTTT CASSSGTHFHF
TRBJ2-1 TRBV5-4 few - TGTGCCAGCAGCTTGCCGGGGGGCATCAATGAGCAGTTCTTC CASSLPGGINEQFF
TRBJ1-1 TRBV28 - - TGTGCCAGCAGTCCGCGACAGCTTATGAACACTGAAGCTTTCTTT CASSPRQLMNTEAFF
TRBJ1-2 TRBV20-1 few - TGCAGTGCTAAAGACAGGAGATCTTATGGCTACACCTTC CSAKDRRSYGYTF
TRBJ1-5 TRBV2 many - TGTGCCAGCAGCGCGGATAGCGGCAATCAGCCCCAGCATTTT CASSADSGNQPQHF
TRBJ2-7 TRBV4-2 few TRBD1 TGTGCCAGCAGCCAAGTAGTTGGACAGGGGTTCTACGAGCAGTACTTC CASSQVVGQGFYEQYF
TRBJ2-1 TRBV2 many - TGTGCCAGCAGTGATGGGCACAATGAGCAGTTCTTC CASSDGHNEQFF
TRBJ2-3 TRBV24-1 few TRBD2 TGTGCCACCAGTGGACTAGCGGCTAGCACAGATACGCAGTATTTT CATSGLAASTDTQYF
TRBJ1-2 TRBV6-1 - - TGTGCCAGCAGTCGAACCGGGACGGCTCATGGCTACACCTTC CASSRTGTAHGYTF
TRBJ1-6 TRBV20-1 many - TGCAGTGCCCCACCACCGGGCCGACTGAATTCACCCCTCCACTTT CSAPPPGRLNSPLHF
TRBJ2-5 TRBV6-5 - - TGTGCCAGCAGTTACACAGAGACCCAGTACTTC CASSYTETQYF
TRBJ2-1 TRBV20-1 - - TGCAGTGCTAGAGTGCGGGGAGAGTACAATGAGCAGTTCTTC CSARVRGEYNEQFF
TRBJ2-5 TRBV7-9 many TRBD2 TGTGCCAGCAGCTTAGCGAAGCTAGCGGACCAAGAGACCCAGTACTTC CASSLAKLADQETQYF
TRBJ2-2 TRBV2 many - TGTGCCAGCAGTGACAGGCTAAACGGGGAGCTGTTTTTT CASSDRLNGELFF
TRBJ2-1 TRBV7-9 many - TGTGCCAGCAGACCTGGGGTGGCCCCCTCCTACAATGAGCAGTTCTTC CASRPGVAPSYNEQFF
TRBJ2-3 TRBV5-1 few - TGCGCCAGCAGACCGTGGGGTTTCCCAGATACGCAGTATTTT CASRPWGFPDTQYF
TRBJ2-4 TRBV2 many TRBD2 TGTGCCAGCACTGGGACTAGCGGTCGAGCCAAAAACATTCAGTACTTC CASTGTSGRAKNIQYF
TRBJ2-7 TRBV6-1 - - TGTGCCAGCAACCCCCAGGGAAGCGAGCAGTACTTC CASNPQGSEQYF
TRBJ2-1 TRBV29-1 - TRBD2 TGCAGCTCTGGGACTAGCGGGGTCTGTGAGCAGTTCTTC CSSGTSGVCEQFF
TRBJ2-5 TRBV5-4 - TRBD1 TGTGCCAGCAGCTTCAATCTAGGACAGGGTTACGAGACCCAGTACTTC CASSFNLGQGYETQYF
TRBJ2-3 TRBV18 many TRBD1 TGTGCCAGCTCACCACCGCCGGGCAGGGGGACAGATACGCAGTATTTT CASSPPPGRGTDTQYF